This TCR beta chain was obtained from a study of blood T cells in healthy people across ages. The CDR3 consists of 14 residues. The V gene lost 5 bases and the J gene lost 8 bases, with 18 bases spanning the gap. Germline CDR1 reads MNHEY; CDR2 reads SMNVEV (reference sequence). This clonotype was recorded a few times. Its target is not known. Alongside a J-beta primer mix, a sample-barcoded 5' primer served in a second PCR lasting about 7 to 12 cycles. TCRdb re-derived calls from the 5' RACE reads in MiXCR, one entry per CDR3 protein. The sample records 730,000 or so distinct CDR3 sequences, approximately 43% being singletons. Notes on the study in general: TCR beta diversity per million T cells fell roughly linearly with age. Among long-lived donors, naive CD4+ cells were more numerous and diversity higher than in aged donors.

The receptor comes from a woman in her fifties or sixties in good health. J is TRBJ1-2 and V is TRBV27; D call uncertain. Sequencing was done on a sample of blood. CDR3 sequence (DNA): TGTGCCAGCAGTGACGGGAGCGGGGTTTGGGGCTACACCTTC. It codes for CASSDGSGVWGYTF.